Each of the 29 T cell receptor beta chains below was sequenced from the same sample in a study of blood T cell repertoires in COVID-19. Assay used: immunoSEQ multiplex PCR; TCRdb lists only in-frame clones, some missing. Found here are over 100,000 clones, approximately 81% of them singletons; the top ten hold 3% to 4.5%. Sequenced: peripheral blood. Source of these receptors: a woman of 80 years or more with acute or convalescent COVID-19.

This clone was seen only once. The gene calls are TRBV29-1 and TRBJ2-5; TRBD2 agrees at 11 bases. Trimming at V came to 4 bases and at J to 4 bases, leaving 5 bases not matched to a gene. In germline, CDR1 is SQVTM, CDR2 ANQGSEA. This CDR3 is built from 14 residues. In nucleotides, the CDR3 is TGCAGCGTTGTAGCGGGGGGGGTCGGAGAGACCCAGTACTTC. Amino acid sequence: CSVVAGGVGETQYF.

The V and J genes are TRBV7-9 and TRBJ2-3; TRBD1 aligns across 7 bases. The CDR3 is made up of 16 amino acids. Losses at the gene ends were 1 base for V and 4 bases for J; bases not matched to a gene: 8. Looked up from germline, CDR1 is SEHNR and CDR2 is FQNEAQ (reference sequence). The CDR3 nucleotides are TGTGCCAGCAGCTTAGTGGTAGGGGGCGAGGCAGATACGCAGTATTTT. It yields the protein CASSLVVGGEADTQYF.

The rearrangement uses TRBV4-1 and TRBJ1-2; 8 bases match TRBD1. Germline values: CDR1 MGHRA, CDR2 YSYEKL. J gave up 4 bases and V 0 bases, and 25 bases lay outside the gene matches. This CDR3 has 22 residues. The CDR3 protein is CASSQDFRGQAWTGQPFYGYTF. CDR3 nucleotides: TGCGCCAGCAGCCAAGATTTTCGGGGGCAAGCTTGGACAGGGCAACCCTTCTATGGCTACACCTTC.

The chain combines TRBV27 with TRBJ1-6; the match to TRBD1 covers 8 bases. V shed 3 bases, J shed 10 bases, and the junction held 8 bases outside the gene matches. Germline assignment: CDR1 MNHEY and CDR2 SMNVEV (reference sequence). This CDR3 has 15 amino acids. CDR3 loop: CASSFGTGGQSPLHF. CDR3 DNA sequence: TGTGCCAGCAGTTTTGGAACAGGGGGTCAGTCACCCCTCCACTTT.

The chain couples TRBV11-2 to TRBJ2-5; a possible D gene is TRBD1 (5 bases). Looked up from germline, CDR1 is SGHAT and CDR2 is FQNNGV. The length of the CDR3 is 16 residues. V lost 4 bases and J lost 2, with 17 bases in between. CDR3: CASSSTGSPVQETQYF. CDR3 nucleotide sequence: TGTGCCAGCAGCTCAACAGGCTCTCCCGTTCAAGAGACCCAGTACTTC.

The CDR3 DNA is TGTGCCAGCAGTCCTCAGGGGACCAATGAGCAGTTCTTC. Protein sequence: CASSPQGTNEQFF. This chain links TRBV28 with TRBJ2-1, with D perhaps matching TRBD1 (6 bases). Between the trimmed V and J ends, which lost 5 bases and 6 bases, there was a span of 11 bases. Germline CDR1 MDHEN, CDR2 SYDVKM. This CDR3 has 13 residues.

A remark on this clone: A junction end diverges from the germline sequence, so it may reflect a read error. This chain uses TRBV24-1 with TRBJ2-2, with 7 bases aligning to TRBD2. CDR3 length: 14 amino acids. Germline V gene lookup returns CDR1 KGHDR and CDR2 SFDVKD. The CDR3: CATSASGITGELFF. CDR3 nucleotides: TGTGCCACGAGTGCTAGCGGCATAACCGGGGAGCTGTTTTTT.

This clone came up once. The chain has TRBV5-6 and TRBJ2-3, with D possibly TRBD1 on 6 matching bases. V shed 0 bases and J shed 1 base, with 9 bases lying between them. From germline, CDR1 is SGHDT and CDR2 YYEEEE. The CDR3 runs to 15 residues. Written as DNA, the CDR3 is TGTGCCAGCAGCTTGGTTCCAGGGGGCACAGATACGCAGTATTTT. Translating gives CASSLVPGGTDTQYF.

This chain joins TRBV15 and TRBJ1-1, with a weak D call TRBD1 (5 bases). This CDR3 is 15 amino acids long. CDR1 is LNHNV, CDR2 YYDKDF, per germline (reference sequence). V lost 5 bases and J lost 0, with 13 bases in between. The CDR3 is CATSGNDSMNTEAFF. The CDR3 DNA follows: TGTGCCACCAGCGGAAATGACAGTATGAACACTGAAGCTTTCTTT.

The chain combines TRBV11-2 with TRBJ2-4; TRBD2 agrees at 12 bases. Unmatched junction bases numbered 3, after V lost 5 bases and J lost 10 bases. This CDR3 has 13 amino acids. The germline V gene encodes CDR1 SGHAT and CDR2 FQNNGV. The CDR3 loop reads CASSTGLAGIQYF. The CDR3 coding sequence is TGTGCCAGCAGCACAGGACTAGCGGGGATTCAGTACTTC.

The table lists this clone with a few counts. V gene TRBV4-3 combines with J gene TRBJ1-4; D not resolved. The V gene's germline CDR1 is LGHNA and CDR2 YSLEER. Trimming stripped 0 bases from V and 5 bases from J, with 10 bases between. This CDR3 has 15 amino acids. The CDR3, as DNA: TGCGCCAGCAGCCAAGATGCGGGGTGGAATGAAAAACTGTTTTTT. Translating it yields CASSQDAGWNEKLFF.

The V and J genes are TRBV10-1 and TRBJ2-1; weak D call: TRBD1 (5 bases). CDR3 length: 12 amino acids. Germline V CDR1 and CDR2: WNHNN, SYGVQD (reference sequence). Trimming removed 8 bases from V and 4 bases from J, with 9 bases in between. CDR3 sequence: CASPRQYNEQFF. The CDR3 DNA reads as TGCGCCAGCCCCAGACAGTACAATGAGCAGTTCTTC.

The chain joins TRBV30 to TRBJ1-2, with TRBD1 identical over 8 bases. V lost 2 bases to trimming and J lost 4 bases; unmatched junction nucleotides: 3. CDR1 is GTSNPN and CDR2 is SVGIG in the germline V gene (reference sequence). This CDR3 has 13 residues. The CDR3, as DNA: TGTGCCTGGAGTAAGACAGGGGTCTATGGCTACACCTTC. Protein product: CAWSKTGVYGYTF.

The gene calls are TRBV6-5 and TRBJ2-7, with D tentatively TRBD1 (6 bases). With 10 bases removed from V and 0 bases from J, the gap between germline ends came to 19 bases. Germline lookup yields CDR1 MNHEY and CDR2 SVGAGI. The CDR3 spans 15 residues. CDR3 amino acids: CATHDTGIGSYEQYF. DNA for the CDR3: TGTGCCACCCACGATACAGGGATAGGCTCCTACGAGCAGTACTTC.

A note on this clone: Within the sample, other DNA sequences also encode this same CDR3. The CDR3 region is CASHSGGGGHSPLHF. Here the CDR3 DNA reads TGTGCCAGCCATTCGGGGGGGGGTGGGCATTCACCCCTCCACTTT. The rearrangement uses TRBV28 and TRBJ1-6, with D maybe TRBD1 (5 bases). The germline V and J ends were trimmed by 8 bases and 8 bases, with 19 bases remaining between them. From germline, CDR1 is MDHEN and CDR2 SYDVKM. The CDR3 covers 15 residues.

The genes are TRBV18 and TRBJ2-3; 8 bases match TRBD1. Germline loops: CDR1 KGHSH, CDR2 LQKENI. J lost 2 bases, V lost 4 bases, and 5 bases had no gene match. The CDR3 is 15 amino acids. The CDR3 DNA reads as TGTGCCAGCTCACAGTCCCAGGGGGCCACAGATACGCAGTATTTT. Its protein is CASSQSQGATDTQYF.

J is TRBJ2-2 and V is TRBV18, with D possibly matching TRBD2 (5 bases). Trimming cost V 1 base and J 5 bases, with 14 bases left between them. This CDR3 contains 16 residues. CDR1 and CDR2 from the germline V gene are KGHSH and LQKENI. This CDR3 reads CASSPLLWEMTGELFF. CDR3 nucleotides: TGTGCCAGCTCACCACTCCTTTGGGAGATGACCGGGGAGCTGTTTTTT.

The CDR3 spells CASSGREVIAKNIQYF. DNA of the CDR3: TGTGCCAGCAGTGGGCGGGAGGTAATAGCCAAAAACATTCAGTACTTC. This rearrangement joins TRBV2 to TRBJ2-4, with 8 nucleotides matching TRBD2. J lost 0 bases, V lost 4 bases, and 5 bases had no gene match. Germline V gives CDR1 SNHLY, CDR2 FYNNEI. The CDR3 consists of 16 residues.

V usage is TRBV7-2 and J usage is TRBJ2-3; TRBD1 matches 7 bases. The V gene end was trimmed by 5 bases and the J gene end by 0 bases; junction bases not matched to a gene: 14. CDR1 is SGHTA and CDR2 is FQGNSA in the germline V gene. The CDR3 is 18 residues long. The DNA of the CDR3 is TGTGCCAGCAGCCCCCAATCAGGGGGTGTTTCGAGCACAGATACGCAGTATTTT. Encoded protein: CASSPQSGGVSSTDTQYF.

J is TRBJ1-6 and V is TRBV4-1; TRBD1 agrees at 7 bases. V shed 1 base and J 6 bases; nucleotides not matched to a gene: 6. Germline values: CDR1 MGHRA, CDR2 YSYEKL. The CDR3 covers 16 residues. The CDR3 protein is CASSQVKTGRNSPLHF. CDR3 DNA: TGCGCCAGCAGCCAAGTAAAGACAGGGCGTAATTCACCCCTCCACTTT.

The chain carries TRBV7-2 and TRBJ2-3; a possible D gene is TRBD2 (5 bases). The length of the CDR3 is 16 residues. Germline V lookup: CDR1 SGHTA, CDR2 FQGNSA. V was clipped by 4 bases and J by 2 bases, with 16 bases between them. CDR3 DNA: TGTGCCAGCAGCTCACCGGCCGGGGTCCCCACAGATACGCAGTATTTT. Protein product: CASSSPAGVPTDTQYF.

V is TRBV3-1 (or the pseudogene TRBV3-2) and J is TRBJ1-4; a possible D gene is TRBD1 (5 bases). The CDR3 runs to 14 residues. V was shortened by 2 bases and J by 7 bases, with 11 bases between the two germline ends. In germline, CDR1 is LGHDT, CDR2 YNNKEL (reference sequence). The CDR3, as DNA: TGTGCCAGCAGCCAACGATCAGGGATTGAAAAACTGTTTTTT. Its translation is CASSQRSGIEKLFF.

The chain joins TRBV30 to TRBJ2-7; perhaps TRBD2 as D (5 bases). The CDR3 has 15 residues. The V gene lost 1 base and the J gene lost 2 bases, with 15 bases spanning the gap. CDR1 and CDR2 (germline): GTSNPN, SVGIG (reference sequence). For the CDR3, the DNA is TGTGCCTGGAGTGACGGAAAGAGCGGAACCTACGAGCAGTACTTC. Its translation: CAWSDGKSGTYEQYF. The whole variable domain, filled in from reference TRBV30 and TRBJ2-7, reads SQTIHQWPATLVQPVGSPLSLECTVEGTSNPNLYWYRQAAGRGLQLLFYSVGIGQISSEVPQNLSASRPQDRQFILSSKKLLLSDSGFYLCAWSDGKSGTYEQYFGPGTRLTVT.

The chain is built from TRBV28 and TRBJ2-5; TRBD1 is a possible D gene (7 bases). V shed 6 bases and J shed 2 bases, with 10 bases lying between them. From germline, CDR1 is MDHEN and CDR2 SYDVKM. The CDR3 has 13 residues. CDR3 in amino acids: CASRPGGQETQYF. The CDR3 DNA sequence: TGTGCCAGCAGGCCAGGGGGGCAAGAGACCCAGTACTTC.

The chain combines TRBV30 with TRBJ2-7; D remains ambiguous. Trimming cost V 2 bases and J 0 bases, with 11 bases left between them. Per germline, CDR1 GTSNPN and CDR2 SVGIG (reference sequence). The CDR3 totals 14 residues. CDR3 DNA sequence: TGTGCCTGGAGTTGGCAGTCCAGCTCCTACGAGCAGTACTTC. Translation: CAWSWQSSSYEQYF.

The rearrangement uses TRBV7-2 and TRBJ1-5; maybe TRBD1 (6 bases). The V end was cut by 1 base, the J end by 7 bases, with 11 bases between. Germline-derived CDR1 and CDR2 are SGHTA and FQGNSA. The CDR3 loop spans 14 amino acids. In nucleotides, the CDR3 is TGTGCCAGCAGCTTAGTCAGGGGTGGACAGCCCCAGCATTTT. Protein product: CASSLVRGGQPQHF.

This chain connects TRBV5-5 to TRBJ2-1; 10 nucleotides match TRBD1. Per germline, CDR1 SGHKS and CDR2 YYEKEE (reference sequence). CDR3 length: 15 amino acids. Trimming took 1 base from V and 7 from J; bases not matched to a gene: 5. CDR3: CASSLRQGALNEQFF. The DNA for the CDR3 is TGTGCCAGCAGCTTGCGACAGGGGGCTCTGAATGAGCAGTTCTTC.

The V gene is TRBV9, the J gene TRBJ2-5; 7 positions match TRBD1. Trimming cost V 0 bases and J 5 bases; bases outside gene matches: 13. The CDR3 is 17 residues long. Germline V CDR1 and CDR2: SGDLS, YYNGEE. The CDR3 sequence: CASSVAGAGGVGETQYF. The CDR3 nucleotides are TGTGCCAGCAGCGTAGCGGGCGCAGGGGGTGTTGGGGAGACCCAGTACTTC.

The table lists this clone with a few counts. The rearrangement links TRBV19 to TRBJ2-1, with D maybe TRBD1 (6 bases). Trimming cost V 4 bases and J 9 bases, with 13 bases left between them. This CDR3 has 13 residues. Germline V gene data show CDR1 as LNHDA and CDR2 as SQIVND (reference sequence). This CDR3 is CASSTQGVGEQFF. The CDR3, as DNA: TGTGCCAGTAGTACACAGGGAGTTGGTGAGCAGTTCTTC.